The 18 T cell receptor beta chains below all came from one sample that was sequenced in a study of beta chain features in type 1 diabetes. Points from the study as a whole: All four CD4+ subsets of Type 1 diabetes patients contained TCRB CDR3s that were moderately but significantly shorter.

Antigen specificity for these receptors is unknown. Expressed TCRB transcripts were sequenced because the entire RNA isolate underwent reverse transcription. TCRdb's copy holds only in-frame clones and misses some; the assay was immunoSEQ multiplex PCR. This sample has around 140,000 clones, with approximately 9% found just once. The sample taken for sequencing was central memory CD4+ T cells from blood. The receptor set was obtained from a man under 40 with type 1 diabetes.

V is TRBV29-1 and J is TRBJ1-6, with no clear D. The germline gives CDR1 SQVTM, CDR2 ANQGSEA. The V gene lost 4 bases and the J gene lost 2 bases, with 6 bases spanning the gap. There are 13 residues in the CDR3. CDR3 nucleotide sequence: TGCAGCGTTGGAACAGCCTATAATTCACCCCTCCACTTT. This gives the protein CSVGTAYNSPLHF.

The CDR3 protein is CASSLGVSYEQYF. In DNA, the CDR3 is TGTGCCAGCAGCCTAGGAGTCTCCTACGAGCAGTACTTC. The rearrangement uses TRBV6-6 and TRBJ2-7; D gene unclear. Trimming pared 6 bases from V and 0 bases from J, leaving 9 bases between. This CDR3 spans 13 amino acids. Germline V CDR1 and CDR2: MNHNY, SVGAGI (reference sequence).

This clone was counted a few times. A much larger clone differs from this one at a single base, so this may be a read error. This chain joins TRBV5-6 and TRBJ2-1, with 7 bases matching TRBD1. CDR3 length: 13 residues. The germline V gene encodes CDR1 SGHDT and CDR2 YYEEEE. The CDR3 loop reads CASSRDSYNEQFF. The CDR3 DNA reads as TGCGCCAGCAGCCGGGACAGCTACAATGAGCAGTTCTTC.

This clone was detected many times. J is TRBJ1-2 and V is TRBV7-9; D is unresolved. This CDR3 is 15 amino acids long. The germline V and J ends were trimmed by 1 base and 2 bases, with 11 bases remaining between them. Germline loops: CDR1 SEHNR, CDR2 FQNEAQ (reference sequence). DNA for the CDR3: TGTGCCAGCAGCTTAGGTTCCAGCGGAAACTATGGCTACACCTTC. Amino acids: CASSLGSSGNYGYTF.

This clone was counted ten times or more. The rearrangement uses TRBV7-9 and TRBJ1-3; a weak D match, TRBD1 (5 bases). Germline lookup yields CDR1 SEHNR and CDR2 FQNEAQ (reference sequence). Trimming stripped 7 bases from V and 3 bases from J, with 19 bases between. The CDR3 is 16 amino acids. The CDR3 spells CASNQGAAMIGNTIYF. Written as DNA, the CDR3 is TGTGCCAGCAACCAAGGGGCGGCGATGATTGGAAACACCATATATTTT.

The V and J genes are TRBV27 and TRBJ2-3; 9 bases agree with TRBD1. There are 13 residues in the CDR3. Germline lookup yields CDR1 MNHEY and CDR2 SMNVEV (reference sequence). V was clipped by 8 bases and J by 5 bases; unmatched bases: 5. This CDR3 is CASHRGRGDTQYF. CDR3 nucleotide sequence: TGTGCCAGCCACAGGGGGCGCGGAGATACGCAGTATTTT.

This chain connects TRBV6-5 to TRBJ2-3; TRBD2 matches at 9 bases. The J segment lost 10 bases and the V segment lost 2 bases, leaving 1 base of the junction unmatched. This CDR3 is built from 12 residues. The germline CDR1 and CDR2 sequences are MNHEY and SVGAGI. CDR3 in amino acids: CASSYRGGAQYF. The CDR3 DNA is TGTGCCAGCAGTTACCGCGGGGGGGCGCAGTATTTT.

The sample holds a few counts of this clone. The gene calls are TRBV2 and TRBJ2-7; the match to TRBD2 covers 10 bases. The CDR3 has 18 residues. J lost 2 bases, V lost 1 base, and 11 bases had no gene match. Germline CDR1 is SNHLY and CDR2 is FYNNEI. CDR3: CASSEDRASGGLPYEQYF. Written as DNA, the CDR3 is TGTGCCAGCAGTGAAGACAGGGCTAGCGGGGGACTCCCCTACGAGCAGTACTTC.

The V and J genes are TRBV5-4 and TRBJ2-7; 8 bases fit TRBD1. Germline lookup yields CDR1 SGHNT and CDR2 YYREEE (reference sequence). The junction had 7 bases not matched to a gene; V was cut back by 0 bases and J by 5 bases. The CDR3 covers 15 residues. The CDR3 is CASSLANRGIHEQYF. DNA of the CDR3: TGTGCCAGCAGCTTGGCCAACAGGGGGATCCACGAGCAGTACTTC. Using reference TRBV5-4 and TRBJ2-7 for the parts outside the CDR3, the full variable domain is ETGVTQSPTHLIKTRGQQVTLRCSSQSGHNTVSWYQQALGQGPQFIFQYYREEENGRGNFPPRFSGLQFPNYSSELNVNALELDDSALYLCASSLANRGIHEQYFGPGTRLTVT.

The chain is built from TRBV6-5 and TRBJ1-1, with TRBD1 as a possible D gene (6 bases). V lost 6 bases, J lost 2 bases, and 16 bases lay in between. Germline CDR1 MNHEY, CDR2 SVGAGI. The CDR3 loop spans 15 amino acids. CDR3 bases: TGTGCCAGCAGCCACCCCAGGGGCGCTAACACTGAAGCTTTCTTT. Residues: CASSHPRGANTEAFF.

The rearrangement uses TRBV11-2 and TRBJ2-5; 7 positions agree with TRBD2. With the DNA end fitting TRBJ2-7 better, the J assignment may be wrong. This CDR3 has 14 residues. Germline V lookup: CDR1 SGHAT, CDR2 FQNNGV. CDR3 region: CASSLDRTSREQYF. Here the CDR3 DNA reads TGTGCCAGCAGCTTAGATCGGACTAGTCGCGAGCAGTACTTC.

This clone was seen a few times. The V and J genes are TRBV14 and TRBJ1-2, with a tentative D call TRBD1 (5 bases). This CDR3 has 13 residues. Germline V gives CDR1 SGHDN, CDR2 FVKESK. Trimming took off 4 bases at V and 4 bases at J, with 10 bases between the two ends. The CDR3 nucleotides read TGTGCCAGCAGCCCGGGGGACCTCTATGGCTACACCTTC. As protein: CASSPGDLYGYTF.

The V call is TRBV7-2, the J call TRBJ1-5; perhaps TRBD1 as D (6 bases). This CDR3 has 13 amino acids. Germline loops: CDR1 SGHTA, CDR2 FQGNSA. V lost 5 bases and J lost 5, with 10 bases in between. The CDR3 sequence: CASSLSGDQPQHF. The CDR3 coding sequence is TGTGCCAGCAGCCTCTCAGGGGATCAGCCCCAGCATTTT.

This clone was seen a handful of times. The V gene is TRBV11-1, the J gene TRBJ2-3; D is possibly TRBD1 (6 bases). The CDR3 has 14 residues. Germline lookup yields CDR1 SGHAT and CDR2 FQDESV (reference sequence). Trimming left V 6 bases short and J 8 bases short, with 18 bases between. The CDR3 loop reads CASSHTSQGFTQYF. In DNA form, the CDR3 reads TGTGCCAGCAGTCATACTTCACAGGGTTTTACGCAGTATTTT.

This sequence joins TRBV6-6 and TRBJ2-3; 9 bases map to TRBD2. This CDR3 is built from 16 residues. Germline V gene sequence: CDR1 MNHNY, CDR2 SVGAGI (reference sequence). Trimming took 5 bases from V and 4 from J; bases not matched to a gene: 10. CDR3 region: CASSPPGGGASDTQYF. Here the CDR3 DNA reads TGTGCCAGCAGTCCCCCTGGCGGGGGGGCCTCAGATACGCAGTATTTT.

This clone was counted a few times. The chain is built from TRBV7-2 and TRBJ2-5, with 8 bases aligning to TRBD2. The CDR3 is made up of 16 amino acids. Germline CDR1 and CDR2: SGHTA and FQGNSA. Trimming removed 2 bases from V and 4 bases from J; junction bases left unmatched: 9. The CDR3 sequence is CASSLQPAGGGETQYF. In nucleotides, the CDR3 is TGTGCCAGCAGCTTACAACCTGCGGGGGGCGGAGAGACCCAGTACTTC.

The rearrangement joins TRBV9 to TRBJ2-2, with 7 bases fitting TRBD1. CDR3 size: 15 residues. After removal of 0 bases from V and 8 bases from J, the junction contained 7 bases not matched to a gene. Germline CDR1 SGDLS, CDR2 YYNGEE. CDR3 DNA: TGTGCCAGCAGCGTAGAGACAGGGATTGCGGGGGAGCTGTTTTTT. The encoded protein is CASSVETGIAGELFF.

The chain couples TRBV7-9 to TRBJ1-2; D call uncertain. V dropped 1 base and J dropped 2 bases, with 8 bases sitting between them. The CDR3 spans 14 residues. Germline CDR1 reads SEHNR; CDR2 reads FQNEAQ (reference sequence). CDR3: CASSLGSGNYGYTF. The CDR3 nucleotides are TGTGCCAGCAGCTTAGGGTCCGGGAACTATGGCTACACCTTC.